This T cell receptor (beta chain) was sequenced in a study of shared clonotypes between healthy human individuals (dated by TCRdb to between 2020 and 2021). About the study as a whole: The cohort included a few men and two women between 18 and 49 years of age. For each donor, CD4 naive and CD4 memory were each given three plates, CD8 naive was given two plates, and CD8 memory was given one plate. To increase sequencing depth and limit assay-specific biases, TCR repertoire library preparation and sequencing were carried out by different laboratories using diverse techniques. The study deeply sequenced blood TCR repertoires of about 5 healthy adults to estimate repertoire size and the extent of clonotype sharing between individuals. Between about 0.9 and 9 billion PBMCs per donor were obtained by leukapheresis. Study-wide conclusions, independent of this receptor: Only blood was sampled, and tissue TCR repertoires likely differ from those in blood. Compared with non-shared clonotypes, the clonotypes found in all four sorted-subset donors had higher generation probabilities. Even with the large sequencing depth, rarefaction of the sorted-subset datasets indicated that sequencing was incomplete. Estimated clonotype richness was generally larger for naive than for memory subsets. Pairwise subsampling led to the expectation that sequencing depth would affect the degree of clonotype sharing among donors. When several donors were compared, the shared fraction of clonotypes was 5% to 6.5% for naive CD4, approximately 3.3% for naive CD8, roughly 2.3% for memory CD4, and 0.3% to 0.5% for memory CD8. Because the study included a small number of donors, the genetic and exposure-history diversity represented was limited.

A note on this clone: No cognate antigen has been identified for it. The junction departs from the called germline gene at one end, perhaps through a read error.

Healthy HIV-negative adults with no recently reported acute infections or vaccinations were included as donors. Only Caucasian adults living in Nashville, Tennessee, USA were represented among the donors. CD4+ T cells were enriched by magnetic negative selection; naive cells were then positively selected on CD45RA, and the negative fraction formed the memory subset. Blood was obtained by leukapheresis, after which PBMCs were separated by Ficoll-Histopaque density gradient centrifugation and cryopreserved in liquid nitrogen vapor phase. Analytical flow cytometry was used to check the purity and quantity of every magnetically sorted T cell population. Each sorted fraction had its genomic DNA isolated and then quantified by UV absorbance on a Nanodrop 2000c. From a lookup of the germline V gene (reference sequence), CDR1 and CDR2 are SGHNT and YYREEE. From the cysteine up to the phenylalanine, the CDR3 has a length of 15 residues. Of all the DNA, just the CDR3 is kept, 45 bases in frame from base 1.

Using the deep immunoSEQ assay, multiplex PCR amplified TCR CDR3 regions from genomic DNA. Genomic DNA extracted from each cell subset was distributed evenly over all wells of several immunoSEQ 96-well plates, and each plate served as one replicate. For sorted subsets, about 200 ng genomic DNA, equal to about 30,000 T cell genomes, was loaded into each replicate PCR. The purified libraries were quantified using a Qubit 3.0 fluorometer, sized with a Bioanalyzer 2100, and then quantified again using the KAPA Library Quantification kit. Every immunoSEQ 96-well plate was sequenced on a dedicated single-read 150-cycle Illumina NextSeq 550 flow cell. The source study handled its data this way. Because the immunoSEQ output included only junctional sequences and no quality scores, the filtering could not be the same as the filtering used for full-length reads. Sequences were annotated with PyIR, a Python wrapper for IgBLAST v1.9, and V/J genes and CDR3 were assigned using IMGT germline references. Reads with weak V/J assignments (E-value above 1e-6), missing CDR3, stop codons, out-of-frame junctions, or ambiguous translated residues were removed. V3J clonotypes were defined as sequences sharing an identical inferred V gene, J gene, and CDR3 amino acid sequence. The percentage overlap between two repertoires was calculated by dividing the number of shared unique clonotypes by the size of the smaller repertoire. Richness of each repertoire was evaluated using RTK rarefaction, the Chao1 estimator, and Recon v2.1 estimates of unobserved clonotypes. For all TCRbeta clonotypes obtained by the gDNA method from four donors, generation probabilities were computed with OLGA. As stored in TCRdb, this immuneACCESS dataset retains in-frame rearrangements with V and J assigned. A fraction of the clones does not appear; measured against another copy, unresolved V genes explain less than half of the discrepancy, and the remainder lacks a known reason. That table furnishes V, J and clone size, whereas the DNA furnished D and trimming. The sample yields 2 million to 2.5 million clones; under 97% were counted once. The ten largest clonotypes hold 0.1% to 0.15% of the sample.

The V and J segments used are TRBV5-4 and TRBJ1-2; a tentative D match to TRBD1 spans 6 bases. This TCR was recovered from a man between 18 and 29 years old in good health. The sample taken for sequencing was naive CD4+ T cells sorted from blood. The meaning of the sample's cell subset or site label: CD45RA+ positively selected. The DNA sequence follows: TGTGCCAGCAGCTTGCGGGACACCCCCTCCTATCGCTACACCTTC. Its translation is CASSLRDTPSYRYTF.